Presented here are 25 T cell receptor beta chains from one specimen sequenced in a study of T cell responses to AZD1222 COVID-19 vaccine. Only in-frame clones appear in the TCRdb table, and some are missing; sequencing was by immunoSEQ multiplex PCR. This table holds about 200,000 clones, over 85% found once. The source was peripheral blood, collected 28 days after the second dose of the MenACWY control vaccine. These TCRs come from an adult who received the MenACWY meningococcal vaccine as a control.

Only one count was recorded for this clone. CDR3 DNA sequence: TGTGCCAGCAGCGGGGGGACAGGGGGCTTGGCCACTGAAGCTTTCTTT. Amino acids: CASSGGTGGLATEAFF. This chain uses TRBV9 with TRBJ1-1; TRBD1 matches 12 bases. This CDR3 region has 16 residues. Germline CDR1 is SGDLS and CDR2 is YYNGEE. With V trimmed by 3 bases and J by 4 bases, 7 bases remained unmatched. Combining the CDR3 with reference TRBV9 and TRBJ1-1 gives the whole variable domain DSGVTQTPKHLITATGQRVTLRCSPRSGDLSVYWYQQSLDQGLQFLIQYYNGEERAKGNILERFSAQQFPDLHSELNLSSLELGDSALYFCASSGGTGGLATEAFFGQGTRLTVV.

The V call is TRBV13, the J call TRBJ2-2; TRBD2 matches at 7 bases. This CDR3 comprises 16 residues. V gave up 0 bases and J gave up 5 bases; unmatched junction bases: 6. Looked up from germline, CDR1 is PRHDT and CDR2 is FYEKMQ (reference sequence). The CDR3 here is CASSLGGGRATGELFF. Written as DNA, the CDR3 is TGTGCCAGCAGCTTAGGCGGAGGGAGGGCAACCGGGGAGCTGTTTTTT.

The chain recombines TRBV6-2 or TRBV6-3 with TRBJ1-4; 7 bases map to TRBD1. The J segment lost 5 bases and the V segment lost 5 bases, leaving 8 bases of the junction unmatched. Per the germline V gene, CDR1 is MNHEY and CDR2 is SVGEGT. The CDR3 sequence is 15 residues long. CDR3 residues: CASSIPGQTNEKLFF. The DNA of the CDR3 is TGTGCCAGCAGTATTCCGGGACAGACAAATGAAAAACTGTTTTTT.

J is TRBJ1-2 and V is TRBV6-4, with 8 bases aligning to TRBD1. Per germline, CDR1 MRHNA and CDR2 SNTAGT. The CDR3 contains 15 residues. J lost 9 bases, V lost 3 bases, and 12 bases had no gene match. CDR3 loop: CASSEFSTGATRYTF. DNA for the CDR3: TGTGCCAGCAGTGAATTTTCGACAGGGGCGACGCGCTACACCTTC.

The CDR3 reads CASSHQTGDTQYF. The CDR3 DNA reads as TGTGCCAGCAGCCATCAGACTGGAGATACGCAGTATTTT. This chain connects TRBV7-9 to TRBJ2-3; no definite D call. Between the trimmed V and J ends, which lost 5 bases and 5 bases, there was a span of 11 bases. The CDR3 consists of 13 residues. The V gene's germline CDR1 is SEHNR and CDR2 FQNEAQ (reference sequence).

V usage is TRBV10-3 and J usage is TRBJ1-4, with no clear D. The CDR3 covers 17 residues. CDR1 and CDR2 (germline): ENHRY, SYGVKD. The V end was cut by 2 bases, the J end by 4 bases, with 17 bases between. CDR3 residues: CAISEVVVNLDNEKLFF. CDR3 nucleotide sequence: TGTGCCATCAGTGAGGTGGTGGTTAATCTGGATAATGAAAAACTGTTTTTT.

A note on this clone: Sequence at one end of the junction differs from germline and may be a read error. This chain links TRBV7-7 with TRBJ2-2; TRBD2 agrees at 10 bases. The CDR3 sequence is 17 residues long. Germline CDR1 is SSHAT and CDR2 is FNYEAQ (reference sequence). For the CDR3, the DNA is TGTGCTAGCAGCCCACAAGCGGGAGGGCCGTCGACCGGGGAGCTGTTTTTT. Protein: CASSPQAGGPSTGELFF.

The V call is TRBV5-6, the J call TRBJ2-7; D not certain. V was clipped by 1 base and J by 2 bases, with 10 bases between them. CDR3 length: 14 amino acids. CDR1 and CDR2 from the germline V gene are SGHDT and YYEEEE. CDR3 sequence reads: CASSLFQDAYEQYF. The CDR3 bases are TGTGCCAGCAGCTTGTTCCAGGACGCCTACGAGCAGTACTTC.

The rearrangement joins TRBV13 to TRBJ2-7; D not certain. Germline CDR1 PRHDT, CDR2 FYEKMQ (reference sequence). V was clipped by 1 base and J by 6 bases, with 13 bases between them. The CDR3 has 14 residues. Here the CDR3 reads CASSLESAISEQYF. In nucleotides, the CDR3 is TGTGCCAGCAGCTTAGAGTCGGCCATCAGCGAGCAGTACTTC.

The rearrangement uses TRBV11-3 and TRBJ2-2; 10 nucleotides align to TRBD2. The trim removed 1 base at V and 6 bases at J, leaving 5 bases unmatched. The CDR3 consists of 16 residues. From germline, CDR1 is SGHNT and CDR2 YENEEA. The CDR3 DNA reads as TGTGCCAGCAGCTTAGTAGCGGGGGGTTTGGCCGGGGAGCTGTTTTTT. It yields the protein CASSLVAGGLAGELFF. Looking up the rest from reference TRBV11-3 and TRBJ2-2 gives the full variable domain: EAGVVQSPRYKIIEKKQPVAFWCNPISGHNTLYWYLQNLGQGPELLIRYENEEAVDDSQLPKDRFSAERLKGVDSTLKIQPAELGDSAVYLCASSLVAGGLAGELFFGEGSRLTVL.

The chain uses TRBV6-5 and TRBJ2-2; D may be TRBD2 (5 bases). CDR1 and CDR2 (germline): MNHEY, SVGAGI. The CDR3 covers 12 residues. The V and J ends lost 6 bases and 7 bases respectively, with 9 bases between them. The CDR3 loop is CASRLGGGELFF. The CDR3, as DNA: TGTGCCAGCAGGCTCGGAGGCGGGGAGCTGTTTTTT.

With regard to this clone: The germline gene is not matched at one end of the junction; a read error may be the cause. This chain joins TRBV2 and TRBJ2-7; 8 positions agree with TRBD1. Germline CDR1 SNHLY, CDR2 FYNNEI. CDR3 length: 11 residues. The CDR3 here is CASSLDRGREF. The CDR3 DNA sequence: TGTGCCAGCAGCCTTGACAGGGGCCGCGAATTC.

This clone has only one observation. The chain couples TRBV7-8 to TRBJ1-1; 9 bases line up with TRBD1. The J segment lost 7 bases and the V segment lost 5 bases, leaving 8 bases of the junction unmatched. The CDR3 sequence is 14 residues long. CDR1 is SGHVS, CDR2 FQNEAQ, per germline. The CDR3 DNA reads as TGTGCCAGCAGCCAAAACAGGGGGCGTTTTGAAGCTTTCTTT. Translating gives CASSQNRGRFEAFF.

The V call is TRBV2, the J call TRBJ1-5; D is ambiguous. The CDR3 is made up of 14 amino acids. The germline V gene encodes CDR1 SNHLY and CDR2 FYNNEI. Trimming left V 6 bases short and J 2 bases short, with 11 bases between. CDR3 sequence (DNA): TGTGCCAGCAGGCCGGTATCTGGCAATCAGCCCCAGCATTTT. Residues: CASRPVSGNQPQHF.

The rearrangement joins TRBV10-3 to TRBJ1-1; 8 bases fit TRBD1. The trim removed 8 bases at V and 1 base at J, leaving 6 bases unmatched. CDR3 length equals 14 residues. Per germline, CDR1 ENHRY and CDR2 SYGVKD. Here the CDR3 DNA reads TGTGCCATCGGACGGGGACAGGAGAACACTGAAGCTTTCTTT. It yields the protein CAIGRGQENTEAFF.

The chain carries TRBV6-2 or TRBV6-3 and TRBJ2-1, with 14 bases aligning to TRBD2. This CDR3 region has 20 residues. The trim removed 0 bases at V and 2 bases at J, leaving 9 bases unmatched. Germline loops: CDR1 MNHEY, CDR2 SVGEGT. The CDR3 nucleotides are TGTGCCAGCAGTTACTCCACCGGGACTAGCGGGAGCAGGACCTACAATGAGCAGTTCTTC. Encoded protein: CASSYSTGTSGSRTYNEQFF.

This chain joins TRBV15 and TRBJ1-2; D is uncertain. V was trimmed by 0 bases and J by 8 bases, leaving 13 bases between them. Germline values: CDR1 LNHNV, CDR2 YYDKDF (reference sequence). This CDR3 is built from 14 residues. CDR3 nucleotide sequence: TGTGCCACCAGCAGAGATAGAACAGCAAGAGGCTACACCTTC. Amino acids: CATSRDRTARGYTF.

The DNA of the CDR3 is TGTGCCAGCAGCATAGGAGCCGGCGCAGATACGCAGTATTTT. As protein: CASSIGAGADTQYF. V gene TRBV11-3 combines with J gene TRBJ2-3; D gene unclear. The CDR3 is made up of 14 amino acids. V lost 5 bases, J lost 4 bases, and 13 bases lay in between. Germline V gene sequence: CDR1 SGHNT, CDR2 YENEEA.

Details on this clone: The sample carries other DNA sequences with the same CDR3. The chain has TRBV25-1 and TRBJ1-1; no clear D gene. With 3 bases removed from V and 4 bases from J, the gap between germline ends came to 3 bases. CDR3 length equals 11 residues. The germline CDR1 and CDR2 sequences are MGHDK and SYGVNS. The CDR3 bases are TGTGCCAGCAGTGACAGCACTGAAGCTTTCTTT. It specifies CASSDSTEAFF.

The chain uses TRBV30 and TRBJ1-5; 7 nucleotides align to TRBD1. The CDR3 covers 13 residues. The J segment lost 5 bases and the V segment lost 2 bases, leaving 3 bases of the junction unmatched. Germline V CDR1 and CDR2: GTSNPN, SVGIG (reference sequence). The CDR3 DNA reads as TGTGCCTGGAGTTCAACAGGGGATCAGCCCCAGCATTTT. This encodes CAWSSTGDQPQHF.

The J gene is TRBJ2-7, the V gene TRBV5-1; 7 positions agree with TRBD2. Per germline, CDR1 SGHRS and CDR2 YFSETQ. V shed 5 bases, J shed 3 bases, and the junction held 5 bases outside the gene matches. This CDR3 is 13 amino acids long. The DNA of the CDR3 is TGCGCCAGCAGTAGGGCGGGAGACTACGAGCAGTACTTC. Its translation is CASSRAGDYEQYF.

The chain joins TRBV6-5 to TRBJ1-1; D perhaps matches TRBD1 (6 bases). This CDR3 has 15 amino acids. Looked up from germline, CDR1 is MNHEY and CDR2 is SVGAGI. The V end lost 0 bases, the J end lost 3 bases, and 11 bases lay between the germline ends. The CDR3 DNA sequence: TGTGCCAGCAGTTACTCGGCGGGGGCGGACACTGAAGCTTTCTTT. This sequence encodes CASSYSAGADTEAFF.

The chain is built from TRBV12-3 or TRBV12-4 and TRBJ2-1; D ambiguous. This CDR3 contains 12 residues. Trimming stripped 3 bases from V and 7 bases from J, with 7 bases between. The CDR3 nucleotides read TGTGCCAGCAGTTTTAACCGGAATGAGCAGTTCTTC. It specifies CASSFNRNEQFF.

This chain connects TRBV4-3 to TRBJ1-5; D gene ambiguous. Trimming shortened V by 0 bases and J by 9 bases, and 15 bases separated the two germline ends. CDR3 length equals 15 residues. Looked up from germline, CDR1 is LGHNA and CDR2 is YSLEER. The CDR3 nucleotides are TGCGCCAGCAGCCAAGATCTAGGAATACAGCGGCCCCAGCATTTT. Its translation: CASSQDLGIQRPQHF.

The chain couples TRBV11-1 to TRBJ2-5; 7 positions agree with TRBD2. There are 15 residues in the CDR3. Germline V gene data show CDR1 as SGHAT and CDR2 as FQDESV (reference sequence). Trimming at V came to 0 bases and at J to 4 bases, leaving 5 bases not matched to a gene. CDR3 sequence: CASSLARASGETQYF. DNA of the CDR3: TGTGCCAGCAGCTTAGCGCGGGCTAGCGGAGAGACCCAGTACTTC.